This T cell receptor (beta chain) was sequenced for a study of technical replicates of blood from a handful of donors. Repertoires were generated with immunoSEQ multiplex PCR, while TCRdb's copy carries only in-frame clones and drops some. The repertoire includes roughly 80,000 clones, 94% of them detected once, and approximately 0.4% sits in the top ten. This CDR3 region has 15 residues. V lost 0 bases, J lost 5 bases, and 5 bases stayed unmatched. Looked up from germline, CDR1 is MNHNY and CDR2 is SVGAGI (reference sequence). This sequence was found in a human donor in good health. The chain employs TRBV6-6 and TRBJ2-3, with 7 bases that match TRBD2. The source material was T cells isolated from PBMCs. In nucleotides, the CDR3 is TGTGCCAGCAGTTACTCTCCCATAGCGGGAGATACGCAGTATTTT. Amino acid sequence: CASSYSPIAGDTQYF.